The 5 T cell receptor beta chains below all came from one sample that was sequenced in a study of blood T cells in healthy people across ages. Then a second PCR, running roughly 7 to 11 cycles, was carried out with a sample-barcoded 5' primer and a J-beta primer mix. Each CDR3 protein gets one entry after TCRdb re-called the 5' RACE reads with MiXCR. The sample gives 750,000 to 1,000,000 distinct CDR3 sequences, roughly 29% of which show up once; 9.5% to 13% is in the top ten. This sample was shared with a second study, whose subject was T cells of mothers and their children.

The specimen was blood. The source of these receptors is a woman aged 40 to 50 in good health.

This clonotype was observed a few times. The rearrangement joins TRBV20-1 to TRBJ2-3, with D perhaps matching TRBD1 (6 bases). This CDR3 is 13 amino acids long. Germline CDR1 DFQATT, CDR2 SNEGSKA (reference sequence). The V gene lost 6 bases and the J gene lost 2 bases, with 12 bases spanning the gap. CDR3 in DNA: TGCAGTGCCACGACAGGATACACAGATACGCAGTATTTT. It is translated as CSATTGYTDTQYF.

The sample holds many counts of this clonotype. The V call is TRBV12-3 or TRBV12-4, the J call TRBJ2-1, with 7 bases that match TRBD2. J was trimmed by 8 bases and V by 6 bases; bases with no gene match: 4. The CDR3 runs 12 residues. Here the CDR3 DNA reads TGTGCCAGCAGGGCGGGGGTGCATGAGCAGTTCTTC. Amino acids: CASRAGVHEQFF.

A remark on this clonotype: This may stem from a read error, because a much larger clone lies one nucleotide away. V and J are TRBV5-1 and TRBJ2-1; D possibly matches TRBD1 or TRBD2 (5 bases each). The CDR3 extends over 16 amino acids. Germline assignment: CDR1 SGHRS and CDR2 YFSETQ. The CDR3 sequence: CASNLGEKGYNNEQFF. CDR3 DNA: TGCGCCAGCAACTTGGGGGAGAAGGGGTACAACAATGAGCAGTTCTTC.

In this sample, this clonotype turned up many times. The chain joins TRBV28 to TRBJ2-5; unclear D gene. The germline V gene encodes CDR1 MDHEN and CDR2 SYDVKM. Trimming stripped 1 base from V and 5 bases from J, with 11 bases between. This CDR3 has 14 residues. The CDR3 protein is CASSLSGSLETQYF. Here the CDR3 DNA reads TGTGCCAGCAGTTTATCGGGTAGCTTGGAGACCCAGTACTTC.

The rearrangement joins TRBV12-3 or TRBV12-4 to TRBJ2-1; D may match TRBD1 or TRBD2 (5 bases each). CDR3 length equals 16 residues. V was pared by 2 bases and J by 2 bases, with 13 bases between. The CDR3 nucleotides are TGTGCCAGCAGTTTATGGGGGAAGTCAACCTACAATGAGCAGTTCTTC. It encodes CASSLWGKSTYNEQFF.